This TCR beta chain was captured by sequencing in a study of CD4 T cells in relation to SARS-CoV-2 and coronaviruses (dated by TCRdb to about 2021). Background on the whole study: The ViraFEST assay cultured PBMCs with antigen for more than eight days, then sequenced TCR beta CDR3s to find antigen-specific clonal expansions. The negative reference condition was either a culture with an HIV-1 Nef peptide pool or a culture with no peptide. Using patient-derived lymphoblastoid cell lines, the shared crossreactive spike epitopes were mapped to their HLA restriction. The study assessed, at the TCR clonotype level, memory CD4+ T cell crossreactivity between SARS-CoV-2 and common cold coronavirus spike proteins. The Adaptive Biotechnologies TCR-sequencing kit was used for samples from a few pre-COVID donors and for the naive versus memory experiments, whereas the other data were Illumina-based. A different TCR-beta assay, based on Illumina, was used to sequence expansion assays from other donors in the study. Study-wide findings and limitations: Significantly weaker SARS-CoV-2-driven expansion was shown by crossreactive clones than by monoreactive clones, consistent with antigenic imprinting. Since the crossreactivity analysis centred on spike protein, crossreactivity against other viral proteins was not assessed. Pre-pandemic and post-infection samples were not both contributed by any donor, so tracing of the source of pre-existing responses was limited. Memory CD4+ clonotypes crossrecognizing SARS-CoV-2 and at least one common cold coronavirus spike were found in around 59% of donors. Small numbers of patients and of tested TCRs were a limitation of the study.

V loses 8 bases, J loses 4 bases, and the germline ends lie 12 bases apart. The CDR3 measures 13 amino acids from cysteine to phenylalanine. The entry retains the CDR3 DNA only, 39 bases that are in frame from base 1. The germline V gene specifies ENHRY as CDR1 and SYGVKD as CDR2. Turning to this clone: The antigen it recognizes is unknown. The record has no base qualities; no much larger clone is one base away.

Library preparation employed the immunoSEQ multiplex PCR assay. Per the authors' processing: Preprocessing removed nonproductive sequences and CDR3s not starting with C, not ending with F or W, or shorter than 7 amino acids. The MANAFEST web app was used to call antigen-specific clonotypes on the basis of expansion compared with the reference and with other culture wells. A clone was considered positive if the clone showed significant expansion compared with the reference culture in 2 of 3 replicate wells at an FDR below 0.05. To be called positive, a clone also had to show significant expansion compared with every other tandem well and an odds ratio greater than 5. CDR3 homology was measured as pairwise Levenshtein distance, computed with the stringdist R package after trimming three terminal residues from each end. TCRdb took over this immuneACCESS table, retaining in-frame rearrangements with V and J assigned. Such tables are incomplete; in checked studies, under half of the missing clones stem from an unresolved V gene, and the remainder is unexplained. That table gives V, J and clone size, and the DNA gave D and trimming. Across this sample there are around 18,000 clones, with over 65% seen only once. The top ten constitute approximately 31% of the sample.

CD4+ T cells from unexposed donors were collected before the COVID-19 pandemic (2011-2018). The EasySep CD4+ T cell isolation kit was used to isolate CD4+ T cells once the cultures had run for nine to eleven days. As cell number allowed, CD4+ T cells from unexposed donors were tested for reactivity to SARS-CoV-2 S and N and to four common cold coronavirus spike pools. Each well held 1.5 million to 2.5 million PBMCs cultured in IMDM containing roughly 5.2% human AB serum and roughly 10 IU/ml IL-2. Half of the culture medium was replaced with fresh IL-2-containing medium on days 3 and 7. In general, triplicate replicate wells were used for every peptide culture condition. Leukapheresis product for the unexposed donors was purchased commercially. Ficoll-Paque PLUS gradient centrifugation was used to isolate PBMCs from leukapheresis product or whole blood. PBMCs were either cryopreserved at -140 degrees C or used fresh in the expansion assay. The QIAamp Micro DNA Kit was used to extract genomic DNA from the CD4+ T cells.

The chain uses TRBV10-3 and TRBJ1-5; TRBD1 is a possible D gene, resting on 5 matching bases. Sequencing was carried out using CD4+ T cells from PBMCs, cultured in vitro. This receptor was taken from a human donor in good health. For the CDR3, the sequence is CAIRRGENQPQHF. The DNA sequence reads TGTGCCATCCGTCGGGGGGAGAATCAGCCCCAGCATTTT.